This T cell receptor (beta chain) was found in a study of T cells in Graves' hyperthyroidism and ophthalmopathy. Study-level points and caveats: Blood also contained most expanded thyroid clonotypes above 0.001. Ophthalmopathy prediction by the model preceded onset by a median approximately 6.1 months.

Across 18 months, stable Graves' hyperthyroidism was marked by no progression to ophthalmopathy. Newly diagnosed hyperthyroidism, duration under 2 months, in patients aged 18 to 65. The CDR3 regions of TCR beta were amplified from RNA transcripts. First-round RT-PCR targeting the TCR CDR3 was performed with the HTBI primer set. Using its own MiXCR run on the multiplex PCR reads, TCRdb lists one record per CDR3 protein. The sample contains roughly 300,000 distinct CDR3 sequences, 15% to 20% of which appear only once. With respect to this clonotype: Its specificity is unknown.

Germline CDR1 and CDR2: SNHLY and FYNNEI. This CDR3 comprises 14 residues. Trimming left V 4 bases short and J 6 bases short, with 13 bases between. The source material was blood. This sequence originates from a woman aged 50 to 65 with Graves' hyperthyroidism. This chain uses TRBV2 with TRBJ1-3; tentative D call: TRBD1 (5 bases). This chain's CDR3 is CASSVGHSLNTIYF. The CDR3 DNA is TGTGCCAGCAGTGTGGGGCACAGCTTAAACACCATATATTTT. Variable domain in full (rest from reference TRBV2 and TRBJ1-3): EPEVTQTPSHQVTQMGQEVILRCVPISNHLYFYWYRQILGQKVEFLVSFYNNEISEKSEIFDDQFSVERPDGSNFTLKIRSTKLEDSAMYFCASSVGHSLNTIYFGEGSWLTVV.